This T cell receptor (beta chain) originates from a study of cytomegalovirus exposure and HLA in healthy donors. Overall study findings and caveats: Segments of the TCR beta V type were, in most cases, productive about 90% or about 30% of the time in an earlier analysis.

Trimming removed 4 bases from V and 2 bases from J, with 8 bases in between. The CDR3 has 13 residues. The germline V gene has CDR1 WNHNN and CDR2 SYGVQD (reference sequence). This clone was seen a single time. The antigen is undetermined. PCR was performed using 60 Vbeta and 13 Jbeta primers. The assay was immunoSEQ multiplex PCR, and TCRdb's table has in-frame clones only and misses some. The sample shows about 180,000 clones, more than 70% of them seen only once. The TCR was taken from a girl aged 10-17 years in good health and CMV-seropositive. The J gene is TRBJ2-5, the V gene TRBV10-1; weak D call: TRBD1 (5 bases). The sample was PBMCs. The CDR3 nucleotides read TGCGCCAGCAGTGGACAGTTTCAAGAGACCCAGTACTTC. As protein: CASSGQFQETQYF.